This T cell receptor beta chain stems from a study of a mutant IDH1 vaccine in newly diagnosed glioma. Study details: At weeks 1, 3, 5, 7, 11, 15, 19 and 23, patients received a vaccination, eight in all. Vaccine administration was initiated 4-6 weeks following radiotherapy alone, or with temozolomide cycles.

There are 11 residues in the CDR3. With 7 bases clipped from V and 6 bases from J, the junction kept 3 bases outside the gene matches. The germline V gene encodes CDR1 MNHEY and CDR2 SVGAGI. Sequencing used immunoSEQ multiplex PCR; TCRdb keeps in-frame clones, though not all of them. This sample has roughly 60,000 clones, with roughly 84% found just once. Remarks on this clone: No antigen is known for it.

Documented time point: week 23, last vaccination. Each dose of the vaccine consisted of 300 ug of mutant IDH1 20-mer peptide, with topical imiquimod. This chain links TRBV6-5 with TRBJ2-7, with 7 nucleotides matching TRBD1. The TCR sequence derives from a man aged 25 to 45 with glioma. The sequenced sample was PBMCs, obtained from a glioma patient whose treatment included an IDH1 peptide vaccine. CDR3 nucleotides: TGTGCCAGCAACAGGGGTTTCGAGCAGTACTTC. Translated: CASNRGFEQYF.